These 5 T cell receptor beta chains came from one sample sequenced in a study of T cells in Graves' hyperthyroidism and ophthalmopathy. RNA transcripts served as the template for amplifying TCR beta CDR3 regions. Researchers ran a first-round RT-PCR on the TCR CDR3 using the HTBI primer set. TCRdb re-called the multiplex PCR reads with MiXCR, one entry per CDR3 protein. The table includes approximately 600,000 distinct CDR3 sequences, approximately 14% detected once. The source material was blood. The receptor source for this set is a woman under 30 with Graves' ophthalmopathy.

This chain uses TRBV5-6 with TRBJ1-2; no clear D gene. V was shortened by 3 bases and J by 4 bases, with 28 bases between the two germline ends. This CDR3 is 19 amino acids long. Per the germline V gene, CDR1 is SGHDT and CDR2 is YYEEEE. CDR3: CASSYDFPWTAPGGYGYTF. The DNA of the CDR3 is TGTGCCAGCAGCTACGACTTCCCTTGGACCGCCCCGGGAGGCTATGGCTACACCTTC. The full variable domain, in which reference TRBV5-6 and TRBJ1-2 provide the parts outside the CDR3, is DAGVTQSPTHLIKTRGQQVTLRCSPKSGHDTVSWYQQALGQGPQFIFQYYEEEERQRGNFPDRFSGHQFPNYSSELNVNALLLGDSALYLCASSYDFPWTAPGGYGYTFGSGTRLTVV.

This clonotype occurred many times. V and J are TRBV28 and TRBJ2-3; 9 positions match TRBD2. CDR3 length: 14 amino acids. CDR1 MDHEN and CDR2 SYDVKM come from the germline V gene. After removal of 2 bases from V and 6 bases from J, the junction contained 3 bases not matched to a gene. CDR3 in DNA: TGTGCCAGCAGTTTACGGACTAGCGCCGATACGCAGTATTTT. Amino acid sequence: CASSLRTSADTQYF.

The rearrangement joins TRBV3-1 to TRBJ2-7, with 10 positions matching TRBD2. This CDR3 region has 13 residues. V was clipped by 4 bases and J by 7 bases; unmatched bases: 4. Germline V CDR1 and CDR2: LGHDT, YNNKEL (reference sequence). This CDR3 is CASSRGLAREQYF. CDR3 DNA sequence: TGTGCCAGCAGCCGGGGACTAGCGCGTGAGCAGTACTTC.

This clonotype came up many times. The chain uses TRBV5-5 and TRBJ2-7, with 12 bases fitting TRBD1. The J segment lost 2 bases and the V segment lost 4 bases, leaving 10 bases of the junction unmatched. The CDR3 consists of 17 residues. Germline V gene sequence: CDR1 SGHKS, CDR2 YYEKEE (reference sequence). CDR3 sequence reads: CASSPRDRGPLPYEQYF. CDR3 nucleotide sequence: TGTGCCAGCAGCCCCCGGGACAGGGGGCCCCTACCCTACGAGCAGTACTTC.

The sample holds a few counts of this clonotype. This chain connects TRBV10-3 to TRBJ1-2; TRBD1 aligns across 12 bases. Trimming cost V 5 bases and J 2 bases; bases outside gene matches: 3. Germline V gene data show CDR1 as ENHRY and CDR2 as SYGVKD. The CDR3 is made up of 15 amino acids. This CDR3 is CAISQGQGANYGYTF. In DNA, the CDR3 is TGTGCCATCAGTCAGGGACAGGGGGCGAACTATGGCTACACCTTC.